The TCR beta chain described here comes from a study of PD-1 blockade in mismatch repair-deficient tumors. For the study at large: All were previously treated, progressing patients with about 11 mismatch repair-deficient cancer types. Whole-study findings and limits: After pembrolizumab, tumor-resident clones rose rapidly, then generally contracted before radiologic responses.

Regarding this clone: The antigen remains unidentified.

V was pared by 4 bases and J by 3 bases, with 10 bases between. Germline V gene lookup returns CDR1 MDHEN and CDR2 SYDVKM. This CDR3 has 13 amino acids. Produced via immunoSEQ multiplex PCR; TCRdb's table is partial and in-frame only. The sample records under 50,000 clones, around 77% being singletons. All patients were mismatch repair deficient, assessed by either PCR or immunohistochemistry. TCR sequencing covered a few patients who responded to pembrolizumab. This TCR came from an adult with mismatch repair-deficient cancer. Sample: PBMCs, taken before pembrolizumab treatment. This sequence joins TRBV28 and TRBJ2-7, with D maybe TRBD1 (6 bases). The CDR3 sequence is CASSSDRSYEQYF. The CDR3 region has the DNA TGTGCCAGCAGTTCAGACAGGAGCTACGAGCAGTACTTC.